This T cell receptor (beta chain) was captured in a study of PD-1 blockade in classical Hodgkin lymphoma. Overall study: The nivolumab dose that patients received was 3 mg/kg, given intravenously every 2 weeks. Study-wide points: TCR diversity at baseline was reported to be reduced in newly diagnosed patients relative to healthy donors. Diversity similar to that of newly diagnosed patients was seen at baseline in complete responders.

Time point given: cycle 4 day 1 (C4D1), after less than seven weeks of nivolumab. Relapses following autologous stem cell transplantation were seen in all patients, with brentuximab vedotin exposure varying. Trimming pared 2 bases from V and 3 bases from J, leaving 13 bases between. The germline gives CDR1 LNHDA, CDR2 SQIVND (reference sequence). The CDR3 has 16 residues. On this clone: The antigen is not known.

Assay: immunoSEQ multiplex PCR; the TCRdb copy retains only in-frame clones and omits some. The table shows tens of thousands of clones, with around two thirds occurring only once. The receptor's source is a human donor with classical Hodgkin lymphoma. The V gene is TRBV19, the J gene TRBJ1-4; possibly TRBD1 for D (5 bases). Sequenced here: peripheral blood mononuclear cells (PBMCs), sampled before the fourth cycle of nivolumab. The chain's CDR3 is CASSIFGALANEKLFF. CDR3 DNA sequence: TGTGCCAGTAGTATATTTGGGGCATTGGCTAATGAAAAACTGTTTTTT. Based on the CDR3 plus reference TRBV19 and TRBJ1-4, the full variable domain is DGGITQSPKYLFRKEGQNVTLSCEQNLNHDAMYWYRQDPGQGLRLIYYSQIVNDFQKGDIAEGYSVSREKKESFPLTVTSAQKNPTAFYLCASSIFGALANEKLFFGSGTQLSVL.